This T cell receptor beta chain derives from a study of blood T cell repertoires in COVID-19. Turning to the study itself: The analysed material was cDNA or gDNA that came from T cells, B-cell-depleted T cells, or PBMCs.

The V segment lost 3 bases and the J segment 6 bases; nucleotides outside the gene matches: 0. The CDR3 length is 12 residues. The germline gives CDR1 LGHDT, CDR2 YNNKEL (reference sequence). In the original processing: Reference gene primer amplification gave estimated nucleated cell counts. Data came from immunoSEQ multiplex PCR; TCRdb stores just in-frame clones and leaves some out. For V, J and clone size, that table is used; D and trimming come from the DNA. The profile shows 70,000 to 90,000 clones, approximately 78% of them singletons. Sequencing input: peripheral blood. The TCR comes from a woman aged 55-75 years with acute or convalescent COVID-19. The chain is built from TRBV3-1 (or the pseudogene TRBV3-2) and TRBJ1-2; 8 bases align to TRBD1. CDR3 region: CASSQTGDGYTF. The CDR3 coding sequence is TGTGCCAGCAGCCAGACAGGGGATGGCTACACCTTC.